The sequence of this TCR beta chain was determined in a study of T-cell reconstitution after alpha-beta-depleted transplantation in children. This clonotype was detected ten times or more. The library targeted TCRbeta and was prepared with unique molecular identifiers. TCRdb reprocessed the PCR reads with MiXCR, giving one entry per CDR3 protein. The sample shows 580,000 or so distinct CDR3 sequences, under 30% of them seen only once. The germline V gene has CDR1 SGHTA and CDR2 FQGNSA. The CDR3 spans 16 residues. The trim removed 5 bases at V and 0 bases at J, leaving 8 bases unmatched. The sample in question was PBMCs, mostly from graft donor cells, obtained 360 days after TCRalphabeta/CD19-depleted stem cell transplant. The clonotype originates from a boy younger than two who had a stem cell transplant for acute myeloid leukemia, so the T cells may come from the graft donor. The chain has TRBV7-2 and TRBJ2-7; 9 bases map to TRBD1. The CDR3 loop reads CASSPDGQGSSYEQYF. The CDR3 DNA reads TGTGCCAGCAGCCCTGACGGACAGGGGAGCTCCTACGAGCAGTACTTC.